A selection of T cell receptor beta chains follows, all from one sample in a study of blood T cell repertoires in COVID-19. Profiling relied on immunoSEQ multiplex PCR, and the TCRdb table lists in-frame clones only, not all of them. The repertoire has some 220,000 clones, about 85% of them found once; the top ten carry roughly 2.7%. The sequenced sample consisted of PBMCs or T cells enriched from blood (not recorded which). The receptors were sampled from a woman younger than 45 who had recovered from COVID-19. Both conserved end residues are part of each CDR3. A D gene is named only where the DNA matches it firmly. Only part of the rows carry a size: once, few, many, or a class if the clone is expanded.

d_call: TRBD1
v_call: TRBV19
j_call: TRBJ2-5
clone_size: once
cdr3_aa: CATTSDRGEKETQYF
cdr3_nt: TGTGCCACAACATCGGACAGGGGAGAAAAAGAGACCCAGTACTTC

d_call: NA
v_call: TRBV2
j_call: TRBJ2-1
clone_size: NA
cdr3_aa: CASRTLAGGNSYNEQFF
cdr3_nt: TGTGCCAGCAGGACACTAGCAGGGGGGAATTCCTACAATGAGCAGTTCTTC

d_call: NA
v_call: TRBV7-3
j_call: TRBJ2-1
clone_size: NA
cdr3_aa: CASRRRDSKAYNEQFF
cdr3_nt: TGTGCCAGCAGGCGCCGGGACTCCAAAGCATACAATGAGCAGTTCTTC

d_call: NA
v_call: TRBV5-5
j_call: TRBJ1-5
clone_size: once
cdr3_aa: CASSPTVYNQPQHF
cdr3_nt: TGTGCCAGCAGCCCGACAGTCTACAATCAGCCCCAGCATTTT

d_call: NA
v_call: TRBV12-3/TRBV12-4
j_call: TRBJ2-3
clone_size: once
cdr3_aa: CASSFSSTDTQYF
cdr3_nt: TGTGCCAGCAGTTTTAGTAGCACAGATACGCAGTATTTT

d_call: NA
v_call: TRBV7-2
j_call: TRBJ1-2
clone_size: NA
cdr3_aa: CASSLVFSEHGYTF
cdr3_nt: TGTGCCAGCAGCTTGGTTTTTTCGGAGCATGGCTACACCTTC

d_call: TRBD1
v_call: TRBV4-2
j_call: TRBJ1-4
clone_size: NA
cdr3_aa: CASSQDNGQGAEKLFF
cdr3_nt: TGTGCCAGCAGCCAAGATAACGGCCAGGGGGCTGAAAAACTGTTTTTT

d_call: TRBD1
v_call: TRBV19
j_call: TRBJ1-5
clone_size: NA
cdr3_aa: CASWGWAGAGGQPQHF
cdr3_nt: TGTGCCAGTTGGGGTTGGGCTGGGGCAGGGGGGCAGCCCCAGCATTTT

d_call: NA
v_call: TRBV7-2
j_call: TRBJ2-1
clone_size: NA
cdr3_aa: CASSLTRGSYNEQFF
cdr3_nt: TGTGCCAGCAGCCTCACCCGGGGCTCCTACAATGAGCAGTTCTTC

d_call: TRBD2
v_call: TRBV6-2/TRBV6-3
j_call: TRBJ2-5
clone_size: NA
cdr3_aa: CASSYPSSGGTNQETQYF
cdr3_nt: TGTGCCAGCAGTTACCCGTCGTCGGGGGGGACTAACCAAGAGACCCAGTACTTC

d_call: TRBD1
v_call: TRBV7-9
j_call: TRBJ2-7
clone_size: NA
cdr3_aa: CASSDRDRVHEQYF
cdr3_nt: TGTGCCAGCAGCGACCGGGACAGGGTTCACGAGCAGTACTTC

d_call: NA
v_call: TRBV18
j_call: TRBJ2-2
clone_size: NA
cdr3_aa: CASSPQRAKNTGELFF
cdr3_nt: TGTGCCAGCTCACCTCAGAGGGCCAAAAACACCGGGGAGCTGTTTTTT

d_call: NA
v_call: TRBV7-2
j_call: TRBJ2-1
clone_size: NA
cdr3_aa: CASSLLAVYEGEQFF
cdr3_nt: TGTGCCAGCAGCTTATTAGCGGTGTATGAGGGTGAGCAGTTCTTC

d_call: NA
v_call: TRBV2
j_call: TRBJ1-5
clone_size: NA
cdr3_aa: CASSGGDQPQHF
cdr3_nt: TGTGCCAGCAGTGGCGGGGATCAGCCCCAGCATTTT

d_call: NA
v_call: TRBV29-1
j_call: TRBJ1-2
clone_size: once
cdr3_aa: CSVEPQGFYGYTF
cdr3_nt: TGCAGCGTTGAACCCCAGGGGTTCTATGGCTACACCTTC

d_call: NA
v_call: TRBV4-3
j_call: TRBJ1-1
clone_size: NA
cdr3_aa: CASSQDKWLITEAFF
cdr3_nt: TGCGCCAGCAGCCAAGATAAATGGCTGATCACTGAAGCTTTCTTT

d_call: TRBD1
v_call: TRBV5-1
j_call: TRBJ2-6
clone_size: NA
cdr3_aa: CASSFRDRESSGANVLTF
cdr3_nt: TGCGCCAGCAGCTTCCGGGACAGGGAAAGCTCTGGGGCCAACGTCCTGACTTTC

d_call: NA
v_call: TRBV12-3/TRBV12-4
j_call: TRBJ1-2
clone_size: NA
cdr3_aa: CASRSDSYGYTF
cdr3_nt: TGTGCCAGCAGGTCGGACAGCTATGGCTACACCTTC

d_call: NA
v_call: TRBV3-1/TRBV3-2
j_call: TRBJ1-6
clone_size: NA
cdr3_aa: CASSQNRVPLSPLHF
cdr3_nt: TGTGCCAGCAGCCAGAACAGGGTCCCTTTGTCACCCCTCCACTTT

d_call: NA
v_call: TRBV27
j_call: TRBJ2-7
clone_size: NA
cdr3_aa: CASSLGGGSSYEQYF
cdr3_nt: TGTGCCAGCAGCTTGGGGGGCGGGAGCTCCTACGAGCAGTACTTC

d_call: NA
v_call: TRBV18
j_call: TRBJ1-1
clone_size: NA
cdr3_aa: CASSQGGNTEAFF
cdr3_nt: TGTGCCAGCTCCCAAGGGGGGAACACTGAAGCTTTCTTT

d_call: TRBD1
v_call: TRBV3-1/TRBV3-2
j_call: TRBJ2-7
clone_size: NA
cdr3_aa: CASSQIRDRVTYEQYF
cdr3_nt: TGTGCCAGCAGCCAGATCCGGGACAGGGTCACCTACGAGCAGTACTTC

d_call: NA
v_call: TRBV2
j_call: TRBJ1-2
clone_size: NA
cdr3_aa: CASSEGRDYGYTF
cdr3_nt: TGTGCCAGCAGTGAAGGCAGGGACTATGGCTACACCTTC

d_call: NA
v_call: TRBV21-1
j_call: TRBJ2-1
clone_size: NA
cdr3_aa: CASSRRTSGGHYNEQFF
cdr3_nt: TGTGCCAGCAGCAGACGGACAAGCGGGGGCCACTACAATGAGCAGTTCTTC

d_call: NA
v_call: TRBV19
j_call: TRBJ2-1
clone_size: NA
cdr3_aa: CASSIQGTMDNEQFF
cdr3_nt: TGTGCCAGTAGTATACAGGGAACCATGGACAATGAGCAGTTCTTC

d_call: NA
v_call: TRBV6-5
j_call: TRBJ2-7
clone_size: NA
cdr3_aa: CASSYAYEQYF
cdr3_nt: TGTGCCAGCAGTTACGCGTACGAGCAGTACTTC

d_call: TRBD1
v_call: TRBV5-1
j_call: TRBJ1-1
clone_size: NA
cdr3_aa: CASSSTGATEAFF
cdr3_nt: TGCGCCAGCAGCTCGACAGGGGCCACTGAAGCTTTCTTT

d_call: TRBD2
v_call: TRBV4-3
j_call: TRBJ2-7
clone_size: NA
cdr3_aa: CASSRGTSGVYEQYF
cdr3_nt: TGCGCCAGCAGCCGGGGGACTAGCGGAGTCTACGAGCAGTACTTC

d_call: NA
v_call: TRBV7-2
j_call: TRBJ2-3
clone_size: NA
cdr3_aa: CASSSYRGTDTQYF
cdr3_nt: TGTGCCAGCAGCTCCTACAGGGGCACAGATACGCAGTATTTT

d_call: NA
v_call: TRBV19
j_call: TRBJ1-5
clone_size: NA
cdr3_aa: CASSILVGGNQPQHF
cdr3_nt: TGTGCCAGTAGTATTCTAGTCGGGGGCAATCAGCCCCAGCATTTT

d_call: TRBD2
v_call: TRBV12-5
j_call: TRBJ2-2
clone_size: NA
cdr3_aa: CASGLGAGGRNTGELFF
cdr3_nt: TGTGCTAGTGGTTTAGGTGCGGGGGGCCGGAACACCGGGGAGCTGTTTTTT

d_call: NA
v_call: TRBV6-5
j_call: TRBJ2-2
clone_size: NA
cdr3_aa: CARPVSLANTGELFF
cdr3_nt: TGTGCCAGACCCGTGAGTCTTGCTAACACCGGGGAGCTGTTTTTT

d_call: TRBD1
v_call: TRBV7-8
j_call: TRBJ2-7
clone_size: NA
cdr3_aa: CASSLDLDRAPYEQYF
cdr3_nt: TGTGCCAGCAGCTTAGATTTGGACAGGGCTCCCTACGAGCAGTACTTC

d_call: NA
v_call: TRBV1
j_call: TRBJ2-7
clone_size: NA
cdr3_aa: CTSSRIVREQYF
cdr3_nt: TGCACCAGCAGCCGCATAGTGCGGGAGCAGTACTTC

d_call: TRBD1
v_call: TRBV9
j_call: TRBJ1-1
clone_size: NA
cdr3_aa: CASSARTGDREGDTEAFF
cdr3_nt: TGTGCCAGCAGCGCGCGTACCGGGGACAGGGAAGGGGACACTGAAGCTTTCTTT

d_call: TRBD1
v_call: TRBV19
j_call: TRBJ1-6
clone_size: NA
cdr3_aa: CASMSGDRGNSPLHF
cdr3_nt: TGTGCCAGTATGTCCGGAGACAGGGGGAATTCACCCCTCCACTTT

d_call: TRBD2
v_call: TRBV7-2
j_call: TRBJ2-7
clone_size: NA
cdr3_aa: CASSTSGGDIYEQYF
cdr3_nt: TGTGCCAGCAGCACTAGCGGGGGGGATATCTACGAGCAGTACTTC

d_call: NA
v_call: TRBV15
j_call: TRBJ1-5
clone_size: NA
cdr3_aa: CATSRDPNQPQHF
cdr3_nt: TGTGCCACCAGCAGAGATCCAAATCAGCCCCAGCATTTT

d_call: TRBD2
v_call: TRBV11-2
j_call: TRBJ2-2
clone_size: NA
cdr3_aa: CASSLGWIAGGPTGELFF
cdr3_nt: TGTGCCAGCAGCTTAGGGTGGATAGCGGGGGGCCCCACCGGGGAGCTGTTTTTT

d_call: TRBD2
v_call: TRBV6-2/TRBV6-3
j_call: TRBJ2-1
clone_size: NA
cdr3_aa: CASSRTSVRVNEQFF
cdr3_nt: TGTGCCAGCAGCAGAACTAGCGTAAGGGTCAATGAGCAGTTCTTC

d_call: NA
v_call: TRBV29-1
j_call: TRBJ1-2
clone_size: NA
cdr3_aa: CSVLKQGSYGYTF
cdr3_nt: TGCAGCGTGTTAAAACAGGGTAGCTATGGCTACACCTTC

d_call: TRBD1
v_call: TRBV19
j_call: TRBJ2-1
clone_size: few
cdr3_aa: CASSMILGTEYNEQFF
cdr3_nt: TGTGCCAGTAGTATGATTCTCGGGACAGAATACAATGAGCAGTTCTTC

d_call: TRBD2
v_call: TRBV29-1
j_call: TRBJ2-5
clone_size: NA
cdr3_aa: CSVERTSSLVGETQYF
cdr3_nt: TGCAGCGTTGAAAGGACTAGTAGTCTTGTGGGAGAGACCCAGTACTTC

d_call: NA
v_call: TRBV9
j_call: TRBJ1-1
clone_size: NA
cdr3_aa: CASSVGWYMNTEAFF
cdr3_nt: TGTGCCAGCAGCGTAGGTTGGTACATGAACACTGAAGCTTTCTTT

d_call: TRBD1
v_call: TRBV2
j_call: TRBJ1-6
clone_size: NA
cdr3_aa: CASRDRDRGNSPLHF
cdr3_nt: TGTGCCAGCAGGGACCGGGACAGGGGAAATTCACCCCTCCACTTT

d_call: TRBD1
v_call: TRBV19
j_call: TRBJ2-1
clone_size: NA
cdr3_aa: CASSLTWTGGINEQFF
cdr3_nt: TGTGCCAGTAGTTTAACTTGGACAGGGGGGATCAATGAGCAGTTCTTC

d_call: TRBD2
v_call: TRBV5-4
j_call: TRBJ2-2
clone_size: NA
cdr3_aa: CASSSSGGLTGELFF
cdr3_nt: TGTGCCAGCAGCTCTAGCGGGGGCCTAACCGGGGAGCTGTTTTTT